This entry concerns a single T cell receptor beta chain. Per germline, CDR1 SNHLY and CDR2 FYNNEI. This CDR3 is built from 14 residues. Trimming cost V 10 bases and J 0 bases, with 16 bases left between them. This sample was included in a study of blood T cell repertoires in COVID-19. The authors' processing: Reference gene primers were amplified, and this amplification served to estimate nucleated cell counts. Libraries were prepared by immunoSEQ multiplex PCR; TCRdb keeps only in-frame clonotypes and omits some of them. The D gene and trimming were derived from the DNA, and the V and J assignments and clone size from that table. The sample carries around 620,000 clones, 85% to 90% recorded once.

What was sequenced was peripheral blood. The chain carries TRBV2 and TRBJ2-7; D uncertain. This receptor was obtained from a young woman with acute or convalescent COVID-19. CDR3 coding DNA: TGTGCCACCGGCGACTCGAGGAGCTCCTACGAGCAGTACTTC. Translated: CATGDSRSSYEQYF. The full variable domain, in which reference TRBV2 and TRBJ2-7 provide the parts outside the CDR3, is EPEVTQTPSHQVTQMGQEVILRCVPISNHLYFYWYRQILGQKVEFLVSFYNNEISEKSEIFDDQFSVERPDGSNFTLKIRSTKLEDSAMYFCATGDSRSSYEQYFGPGTRLTVT.